This TCR beta chain was identified in a study of PD-L1 blockade in urothelial cancer. The wider study: Blood analyses occurred 3 weeks (second dose) and 6 weeks post treatment start.

The repertoire was sequenced with immunoSEQ multiplex PCR; TCRdb's copy has only in-frame clones and lacks some. The data show some 87,000 clones, with around 87% seen just once and roughly 2% held by the top ten. As concerns this clone: The antigen is unknown.

Overall study findings and caveats: Below-median TCR clonality that was measured in pretreatment blood predicted better survival.

Time point here: pretreatment peripheral blood. Urothelial carcinoma in patients was locally advanced or metastatic. The number of samples from each patient was between 1 and 8, taken pretreatment and on-treatment. The CDR3 covers 14 residues. Trimming removed 8 bases from V and 3 bases from J; junction bases left unmatched: 10. Germline-derived CDR1 and CDR2 are SGHRS and YFSETQ. The chain couples TRBV5-1 to TRBJ2-5, with 7 bases lining up with TRBD2. This material consisted of PBMCs, taken around atezolizumab (anti-PD-L1) treatment. This sequence was found in a man between 60 and 70 years old with urothelial cancer. The CDR3 region is CASRRSGGEETQYF. For the CDR3, the DNA is TGCGCCAGTCGTCGAAGTGGGGGGGAAGAGACCCAGTACTTC. Using reference TRBV5-1 and TRBJ2-5 for the parts outside the CDR3, the full variable domain is KAGVTQTPRYLIKTRGQQVTLSCSPISGHRSVSWYQQTPGQGLQFLFEYFSETQRNKGNFPGRFSGRQFSNSRSEMNVSTLELGDSALYLCASRRSGGEETQYFGPGTRLLVL.